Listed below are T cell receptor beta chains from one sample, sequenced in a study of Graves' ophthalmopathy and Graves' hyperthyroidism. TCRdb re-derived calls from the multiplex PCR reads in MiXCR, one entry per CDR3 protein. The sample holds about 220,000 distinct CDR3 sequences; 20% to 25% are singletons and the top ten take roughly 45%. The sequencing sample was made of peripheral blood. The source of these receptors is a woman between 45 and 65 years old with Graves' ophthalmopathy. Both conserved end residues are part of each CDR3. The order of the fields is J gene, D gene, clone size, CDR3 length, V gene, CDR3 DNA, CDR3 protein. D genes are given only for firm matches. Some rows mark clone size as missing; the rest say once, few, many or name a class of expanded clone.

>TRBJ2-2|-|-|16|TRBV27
TGTGCCAGCAGTTTATCGAAGGGGGGGAGTACCGGGGAGCTGTTTTTT
CASSLSKGGSTGELFF
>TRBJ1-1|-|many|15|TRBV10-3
TGTGCCATCAGTGATCGTCGGCAGGGAGGCACTGAAGCTTTCTTT
CAISDRRQGGTEAFF
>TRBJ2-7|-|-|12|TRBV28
TGTGCCAGCAGTTTGGGGCGGTTCGAGCAGTACTTC
CASSLGRFEQYF
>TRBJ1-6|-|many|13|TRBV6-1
TGTGCCAGCGGCCTCGGGCCAAATTCACCCCTCCACTTT
CASGLGPNSPLHF
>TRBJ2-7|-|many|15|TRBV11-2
TGTGCCAGCAGCCCTGACTGGGGATGGGCCGGCGAGCAGTACTTC
CASSPDWGWAGEQYF
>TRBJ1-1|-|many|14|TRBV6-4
TGTGCCAGCGGTTCGGGACTCACGAACACTGAAGCTTTCTTT
CASGSGLTNTEAFF
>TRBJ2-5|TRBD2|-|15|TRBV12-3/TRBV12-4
TGTGCCAGCAGCCCCACTAGCGGGAGTTGGAAGACCCAGTACTTC
CASSPTSGSWKTQYF
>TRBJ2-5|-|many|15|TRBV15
TGTGCCACCAGCAAAGGGGCCCCCTCTACGGAGACCCAGTACTTC
CATSKGAPSTETQYF
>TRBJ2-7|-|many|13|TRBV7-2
TGTGCCAGCAGCTTAGAACCAAACTACGAGCAGTACTTC
CASSLEPNYEQYF
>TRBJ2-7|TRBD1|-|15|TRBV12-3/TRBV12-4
TGTGCCAGCAGCTTATCCGAGACAGGGGTCCTTGAGCAGTACTTC
CASSLSETGVLEQYF
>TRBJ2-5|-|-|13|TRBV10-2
TGCGCCAGCAGCGTCACAACCAAAGAGACCCAGTACTTC
CASSVTTKETQYF
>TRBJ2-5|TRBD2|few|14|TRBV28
TGTGCCAGCACCCCCGGGCTAGCGGGAGAGACCCAGTACTTC
CASTPGLAGETQYF
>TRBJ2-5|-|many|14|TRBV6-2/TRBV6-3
TGTGCCAGCAGACCCGTTCGGTTCCAAGAGACCCAGTACTTC
CASRPVRFQETQYF
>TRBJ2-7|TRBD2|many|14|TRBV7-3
TGTGCCAGCAGCTTAGGGACTAGCGGGGCCGAGCAGTACTTC
CASSLGTSGAEQYF
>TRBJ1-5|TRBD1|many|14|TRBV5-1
TGCGCCAGCAGCTTGGCAGGGGACAGAGGGCCCCAGCATTTT
CASSLAGDRGPQHF
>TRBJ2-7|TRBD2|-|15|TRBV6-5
TGTGCCAGCAGTTTCGCGGTAGCGGGTAGGAACGAGCAGTACTTC
CASSFAVAGRNEQYF
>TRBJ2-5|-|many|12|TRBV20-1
TGCAGTGCTAGTGTTAACCAAGAGACCCAGTACTTC
CSASVNQETQYF
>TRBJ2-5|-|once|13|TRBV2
TGTGCCAGCAGTCAGGGACGGCAAGAGACCCAGTACTTC
CASSQGRQETQYF
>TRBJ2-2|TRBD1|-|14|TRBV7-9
TGTGCCAGCAGCCCCCTGGACAGGGCGTGGGAGCTGTCTTTT
CASSPLDRAWELSF
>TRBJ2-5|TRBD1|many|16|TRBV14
TGTGCCAGCAGCCAAGAGGACAGGGGGCAAGGAAAGACCCAGTACTTC
CASSQEDRGQGKTQYF
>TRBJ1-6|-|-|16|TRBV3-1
TGTGCCAGCAGCCGCGGGGGGGGCAGCGGTAGCTCAGCCCTCCACTTT
CASSRGGGSGSSALHF
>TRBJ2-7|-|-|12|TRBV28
TGTGCCAGCGCTCGGGTGACCTACGAGCAGTACTTC
CASARVTYEQYF